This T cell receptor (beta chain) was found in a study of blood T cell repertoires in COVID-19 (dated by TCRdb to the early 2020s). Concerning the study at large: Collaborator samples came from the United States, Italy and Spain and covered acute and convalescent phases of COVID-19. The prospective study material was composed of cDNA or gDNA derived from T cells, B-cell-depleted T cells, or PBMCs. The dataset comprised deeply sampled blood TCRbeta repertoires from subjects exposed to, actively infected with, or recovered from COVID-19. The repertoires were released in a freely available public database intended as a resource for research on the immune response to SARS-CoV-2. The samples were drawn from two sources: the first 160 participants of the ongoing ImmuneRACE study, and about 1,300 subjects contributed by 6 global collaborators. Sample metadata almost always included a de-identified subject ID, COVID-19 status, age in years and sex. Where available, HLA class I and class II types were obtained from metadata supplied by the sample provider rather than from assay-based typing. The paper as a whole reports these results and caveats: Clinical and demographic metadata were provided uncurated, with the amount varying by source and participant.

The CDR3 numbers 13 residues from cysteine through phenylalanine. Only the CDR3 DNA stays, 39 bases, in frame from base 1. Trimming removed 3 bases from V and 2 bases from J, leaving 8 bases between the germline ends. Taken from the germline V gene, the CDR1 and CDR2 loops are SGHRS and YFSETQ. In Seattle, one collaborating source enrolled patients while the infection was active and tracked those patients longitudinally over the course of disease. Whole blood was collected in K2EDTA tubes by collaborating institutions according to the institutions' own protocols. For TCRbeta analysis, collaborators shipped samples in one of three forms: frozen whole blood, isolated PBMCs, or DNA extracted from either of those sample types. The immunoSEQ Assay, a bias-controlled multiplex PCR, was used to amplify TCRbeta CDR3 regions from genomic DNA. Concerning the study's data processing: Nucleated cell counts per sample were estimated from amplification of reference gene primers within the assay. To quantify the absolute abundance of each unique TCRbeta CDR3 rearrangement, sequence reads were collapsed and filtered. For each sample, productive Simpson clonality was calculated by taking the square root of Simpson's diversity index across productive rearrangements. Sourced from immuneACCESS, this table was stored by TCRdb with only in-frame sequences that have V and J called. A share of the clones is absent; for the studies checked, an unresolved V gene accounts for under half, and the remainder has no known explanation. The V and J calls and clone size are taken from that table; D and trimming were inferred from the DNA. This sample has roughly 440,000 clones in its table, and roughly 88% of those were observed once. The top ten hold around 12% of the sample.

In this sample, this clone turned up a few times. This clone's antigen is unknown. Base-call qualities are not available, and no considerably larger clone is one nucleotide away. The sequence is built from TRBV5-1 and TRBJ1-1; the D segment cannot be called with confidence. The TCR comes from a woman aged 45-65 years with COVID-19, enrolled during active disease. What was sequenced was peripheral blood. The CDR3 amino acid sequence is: CASSSGSNTEAFF. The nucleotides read TGCGCCAGCAGCTCGGGGTCCAACACTGAAGCTTTCTTT.